These T cell receptor beta chains were read from a single sample in a study of HIV-infected patients and healthy controls. From the 5' RACE reads, TCRdb called clonotypes with MiXCR, one entry per CDR3 protein. The sample has around 18,000 distinct CDR3 sequences; about 16% are singletons. Sequenced material: CD8+ T cells from blood. Source of these receptors: a human donor in good health. The CDR3 runs from the conserved cysteine through the conserved F or W. A D gene is named only where the DNA matches it firmly. A row's size may be missing; if present it is once, few, many or a size class.

j_call: TRBJ2-3
clone_size: few
v_call: TRBV19
d_call: NA
cdr3_nt: TGTACCAGCAGGGACTGGACGGGTTCGGATACGCAGTATTTT
cdr3_aa: CTSRDWTGSDTQYF

j_call: TRBJ2-5
clone_size: NA
v_call: TRBV5-6
d_call: TRBD2
cdr3_nt: TGTGCCTCCCAGGCGGGGGGTGAGACCCAGTACTTC
cdr3_aa: CASQAGGETQYF

j_call: TRBJ1-4
clone_size: many
v_call: TRBV28
d_call: TRBD1
cdr3_nt: TGTGCCAGCAGACTCGACAGGGGGCGGGATGAAAAACTGTTTTTT
cdr3_aa: CASRLDRGRDEKLFF

j_call: TRBJ2-7
clone_size: many
v_call: TRBV9
d_call: NA
cdr3_nt: TGTGCCAGCAGCCCAGGTGTAGGGGAGGTGTACTTC
cdr3_aa: CASSPGVGEVYF

j_call: TRBJ2-5
clone_size: NA
v_call: TRBV20-1
d_call: TRBD2
cdr3_nt: TGCAGTGCTAGAGACGGCGGGGGGCTAACCCACGGGGAGACCCAGTACTTC
cdr3_aa: CSARDGGGLTHGETQYF

j_call: TRBJ2-7
clone_size: many
v_call: TRBV28
d_call: NA
cdr3_nt: TGTGCCAGCAGTTTATTCGCATTTACCTACGAGCAGTACTTC
cdr3_aa: CASSLFAFTYEQYF

j_call: TRBJ2-1
clone_size: many
v_call: TRBV2
d_call: NA
cdr3_nt: TGTGCCAAAAGCAGTGGGGATGAGCAGTTCTTC
cdr3_aa: CAKSSGDEQFF

j_call: TRBJ1-6
clone_size: many
v_call: TRBV19
d_call: NA
cdr3_nt: TGTGCCAGTAGCCCTGACACTGCGGCGACACCCCTCCACTTT
cdr3_aa: CASSPDTAATPLHF

j_call: TRBJ1-6
clone_size: many
v_call: TRBV27
d_call: NA
cdr3_nt: TGTGCCAGCAGTTTTTCTTCTAATTCACCCCTCCACTTT
cdr3_aa: CASSFSSNSPLHF

j_call: TRBJ2-3
clone_size: NA
v_call: TRBV12-3/TRBV12-4
d_call: TRBD2
cdr3_nt: TGTGCCAGCAGAGAGGGACTAGCTAACACAGATACGCAGTATTTT
cdr3_aa: CASREGLANTDTQYF

j_call: TRBJ2-3
clone_size: many
v_call: TRBV11-2
d_call: NA
cdr3_nt: TGTGCCAGCAGCTTAGATACGCAGTATTTT
cdr3_aa: CASSLDTQYF

j_call: TRBJ2-7
clone_size: many
v_call: TRBV6-2/TRBV6-3
d_call: TRBD2
cdr3_nt: TGTGCCAGCAGTCAATGGACTAGCGGATCCAATGGGGAGCAGTACTTC
cdr3_aa: CASSQWTSGSNGEQYF

j_call: TRBJ2-7
clone_size: few
v_call: TRBV23-1
d_call: NA
cdr3_nt: TGCGCCAGCAGGGGGGCGGACCCCCCCTACGAGCAGTACTTC
cdr3_aa: CASRGADPPYEQYF

j_call: TRBJ1-4
clone_size: few
v_call: TRBV4-3
d_call: NA
cdr3_nt: TGCGCCAGCAGCCAAGGACAGGACGCCAGTGAAAAACTGTTTTTT
cdr3_aa: CASSQGQDASEKLFF

j_call: TRBJ2-7
clone_size: many
v_call: TRBV6-5
d_call: TRBD2
cdr3_nt: TGTGCCAGCAGTTATGGACTAGCGGTCTCCTACGAGCAGTACTTC
cdr3_aa: CASSYGLAVSYEQYF

j_call: TRBJ2-1
clone_size: few
v_call: TRBV7-2
d_call: TRBD1
cdr3_nt: TGTGCCAGCAGCTTCCCTCCCCGGGACAGGGCCTACAATGAGCAGTTCTTC
cdr3_aa: CASSFPPRDRAYNEQFF

j_call: TRBJ1-2
clone_size: many
v_call: TRBV6-2/TRBV6-3
d_call: NA
cdr3_nt: TGTGCCACCACGGACAGCTATGGCTACACCTTC
cdr3_aa: CATTDSYGYTF

j_call: TRBJ1-1
clone_size: many
v_call: TRBV5-4
d_call: NA
cdr3_nt: TGTGCCAGCAGCTTAGGCAGGGGAGGAGAAGCTTTCTTT
cdr3_aa: CASSLGRGGEAFF

j_call: TRBJ1-3
clone_size: few
v_call: TRBV4-3
d_call: NA
cdr3_nt: TGCGCCAGCAGCCCAATGGACGGATCTGGAAACACCATATATTTT
cdr3_aa: CASSPMDGSGNTIYF

j_call: TRBJ2-7
clone_size: many
v_call: TRBV7-2
d_call: TRBD1
cdr3_nt: TGTGCCAGCAGCTCCGGGGGGACAGGGGCTGACGAGCAGTACTTC
cdr3_aa: CASSSGGTGADEQYF

j_call: TRBJ1-5
clone_size: few
v_call: TRBV5-6
d_call: NA
cdr3_nt: TGTGCCAGCAGCTTGACTGGGATGAGCAATCAGCCCCAGCATTTT
cdr3_aa: CASSLTGMSNQPQHF

j_call: TRBJ2-7
clone_size: NA
v_call: TRBV29-1
d_call: TRBD1
cdr3_nt: TGCAGCGTTCGGCCGACAGGGCTCTCCTACGAGCAGTACTTC
cdr3_aa: CSVRPTGLSYEQYF

j_call: TRBJ1-4
clone_size: NA
v_call: TRBV27
d_call: NA
cdr3_nt: TGTGCCAGCAGTGGGGGTGGTTACGGGGAAAAACTGTTTTTT
cdr3_aa: CASSGGGYGEKLFF

j_call: TRBJ2-7
clone_size: many
v_call: TRBV13
d_call: TRBD1
cdr3_nt: TGTGCCAGCAGCTTAGGCCGGCGGGACAGGGGCTACGAGCAGTACTTC
cdr3_aa: CASSLGRRDRGYEQYF

j_call: TRBJ2-7
clone_size: many
v_call: TRBV21-1
d_call: NA
cdr3_nt: TGTGCCAGCAGCACTAGCTACGAGCAGTACTTC
cdr3_aa: CASSTSYEQYF

j_call: TRBJ2-7
clone_size: many
v_call: TRBV6-1
d_call: TRBD1
cdr3_nt: TGTGCCAGCAGTGAACAGGGGGCACCTGCCGAGCAGTACTTC
cdr3_aa: CASSEQGAPAEQYF

j_call: TRBJ1-1
clone_size: NA
v_call: TRBV12-3/TRBV12-4
d_call: NA
cdr3_nt: TGTGCCAGCAACTGGCTGGGGGGCACTGAAGCTTTCTTT
cdr3_aa: CASNWLGGTEAFF

j_call: TRBJ1-5
clone_size: many
v_call: TRBV2
d_call: NA
cdr3_nt: TGTGCCAGCAGTGAAGCGCTCGGGGGAGGACTGTATAGCAATCAGCCCCAGCATTTT
cdr3_aa: CASSEALGGGLYSNQPQHF

j_call: TRBJ1-5
clone_size: medium-sized
v_call: TRBV6-2/TRBV6-3
d_call: TRBD1
cdr3_nt: TGTGCCAGCAGTCCAACAGGGGAAGGGGGACAGCCCCAGCATTTT
cdr3_aa: CASSPTGEGGQPQHF

j_call: TRBJ1-1
clone_size: few
v_call: TRBV18
d_call: NA
cdr3_nt: TGTGCCAGCTCACCCCCGCTCACCGCAGAGGTAGCTTTCTTT
cdr3_aa: CASSPPLTAEVAFF

j_call: TRBJ2-1
clone_size: many
v_call: TRBV5-4
d_call: NA
cdr3_nt: TGTGCCAGCAGCCCAACACCCATGGGGGCGGAATATACCTACAATGAGCAGTTCTTC
cdr3_aa: CASSPTPMGAEYTYNEQFF

j_call: TRBJ1-4
clone_size: many
v_call: TRBV7-2
d_call: TRBD1
cdr3_nt: TGTGCCAGCAGCTTCCGGAGCAGAACAGGGGAAGCAACTAATGAAAAACTGTTTTTT
cdr3_aa: CASSFRSRTGEATNEKLFF

j_call: TRBJ1-2
clone_size: NA
v_call: TRBV10-2
d_call: NA
cdr3_nt: TGCGCCAGCAGTACCCTCCTGGGGATCGATGGCTACACCTTC
cdr3_aa: CASSTLLGIDGYTF

j_call: TRBJ2-1
clone_size: few
v_call: TRBV14
d_call: NA
cdr3_nt: TGTGCCAGCAGCCAAGATGCGACTACCAATGAGCAGTTCTTC
cdr3_aa: CASSQDATTNEQFF

j_call: TRBJ2-1
clone_size: NA
v_call: TRBV6-1
d_call: TRBD2
cdr3_nt: TGTGCCAGCAGTGTACTAGCGGGAGGGGCGGATGAGCAGTTCTTC
cdr3_aa: CASSVLAGGADEQFF

j_call: TRBJ2-1
clone_size: many
v_call: TRBV19
d_call: TRBD1
cdr3_nt: TGTGCCAGTAGTATGCCGAAGATCGACAGGGCCTACAATGAGCAGTTCTTC
cdr3_aa: CASSMPKIDRAYNEQFF

j_call: TRBJ2-7
clone_size: NA
v_call: TRBV27
d_call: NA
cdr3_nt: TGTGCCAGCAGTTCTCCGCAGGCCCGCTACGAGCAGTACTTC
cdr3_aa: CASSSPQARYEQYF

j_call: TRBJ2-1
clone_size: large
v_call: TRBV6-1
d_call: TRBD2
cdr3_nt: TGTGCCAGCAGTGAAGAAGCGGGAGGGCCCGGCAATGAGCAGTTCTTC
cdr3_aa: CASSEEAGGPGNEQFF

j_call: TRBJ2-3
clone_size: many
v_call: TRBV9
d_call: TRBD2
cdr3_nt: TGTGCCAGCAGCGTTAGCGGGAGTGGCACAGATACGCAGTATTTT
cdr3_aa: CASSVSGSGTDTQYF

j_call: TRBJ1-1
clone_size: many
v_call: TRBV29-1
d_call: NA
cdr3_nt: TGCAGCGTTGAAGTCCTTAGGGGGGAAGCTTTCTTT
cdr3_aa: CSVEVLRGEAFF

j_call: TRBJ2-7
clone_size: many
v_call: TRBV7-9
d_call: TRBD2
cdr3_nt: TGTGCCAGCAGCTTAGCAGGCGCAGCGGGAGGGCCATCCTACGAGCAGTACTTC
cdr3_aa: CASSLAGAAGGPSYEQYF

j_call: TRBJ1-1
clone_size: many
v_call: TRBV20-1
d_call: NA
cdr3_nt: TGCAGTGCTAGCGTTGGACTGGCCACTGAAGCTTTCTTT
cdr3_aa: CSASVGLATEAFF

j_call: TRBJ1-3
clone_size: many
v_call: TRBV4-3
d_call: NA
cdr3_nt: TGCGCCAGCAGCCAGAGGGGGTCTGGAAACACCATATATTTT
cdr3_aa: CASSQRGSGNTIYF

j_call: TRBJ2-6
clone_size: NA
v_call: TRBV28
d_call: TRBD1
cdr3_nt: TGTGCCAGCAGTCCCCGGAGCCGCCAGGGGGCCTCTGGGGCCAACGTCCTGACTTTC
cdr3_aa: CASSPRSRQGASGANVLTF

j_call: TRBJ2-1
clone_size: many
v_call: TRBV4-3
d_call: TRBD2
cdr3_nt: TGCGCCAGCAGCCAGAACCCGAATAGCGGGAGCTCCTACAATGAGCAGTTCTTC
cdr3_aa: CASSQNPNSGSSYNEQFF

j_call: TRBJ2-2
clone_size: many
v_call: TRBV12-3/TRBV12-4
d_call: TRBD2
cdr3_nt: TGTGCCAGCAGCCGACTAGCGGGCACCGGGGAGCTGTTTTTT
cdr3_aa: CASSRLAGTGELFF

j_call: TRBJ1-2
clone_size: NA
v_call: TRBV28
d_call: NA
cdr3_nt: TGTGCCAGCAGTTTGGGGCTCTATGGCTACACCTTC
cdr3_aa: CASSLGLYGYTF

j_call: TRBJ2-5
clone_size: NA
v_call: TRBV12-3/TRBV12-4
d_call: NA
cdr3_nt: TGTGCCAGCAGTTTAGACGGGAGACAAGAGACCCAGTACTTC
cdr3_aa: CASSLDGRQETQYF

j_call: TRBJ1-6
clone_size: few
v_call: TRBV7-9
d_call: NA
cdr3_nt: TGTGCCAGCAGCGATACAGTGGGCGAGGGACCCCTCCACTTT
cdr3_aa: CASSDTVGEGPLHF

j_call: TRBJ2-3
clone_size: few
v_call: TRBV12-3/TRBV12-4
d_call: NA
cdr3_nt: TGTGCCAGCAGGAAGACTGACACAGATACGCAGTATTTT
cdr3_aa: CASRKTDTDTQYF

j_call: TRBJ2-1
clone_size: NA
v_call: TRBV7-3
d_call: NA
cdr3_nt: TGTGCCAGCAGCATTCTCCCGAGCTCCTACAATGAGCAGTTCTTC
cdr3_aa: CASSILPSSYNEQFF

j_call: TRBJ2-7
clone_size: NA
v_call: TRBV19
d_call: TRBD2
cdr3_nt: TGTGCCAGTAGTACGACTAGCGGCTCCTACGAGCAGTACTTC
cdr3_aa: CASSTTSGSYEQYF

j_call: TRBJ2-3
clone_size: many
v_call: TRBV5-5
d_call: NA
cdr3_nt: TGTGCCAGCAGCCGGGATATCACAGATACGCAGTATTTT
cdr3_aa: CASSRDITDTQYF

j_call: TRBJ2-2
clone_size: NA
v_call: TRBV29-1
d_call: NA
cdr3_nt: TGCAGCGTTGAAGGGCCGAACACCGGGGAGCTGTTTTTT
cdr3_aa: CSVEGPNTGELFF

j_call: TRBJ2-3
clone_size: many
v_call: TRBV20-1
d_call: NA
cdr3_nt: TGCAGTGCTAGGAGCCAGCCGACAGGCTCGACAGATACGCAGTATTTT
cdr3_aa: CSARSQPTGSTDTQYF

j_call: TRBJ2-7
clone_size: NA
v_call: TRBV25-1
d_call: TRBD1
cdr3_nt: TGTGCCAGCAGTTCCGGGACAGCCCCATCAAGAAGCGCCTACGAGCAGTACTTC
cdr3_aa: CASSSGTAPSRSAYEQYF